The rows below give T cell receptor beta chains drawn from one sample of a study of CD4 T cells in relation to SARS-CoV-2 and coronaviruses. The table came from immunoSEQ multiplex PCR; TCRdb's copy has only in-frame clones and leaves some out. The sample shows roughly 18,000 clones, about 72% of them seen only once. Their antigens remain unidentified. Sequences were obtained from CD4+ T cells from PBMCs, cultured in vitro. The source is a human donor in good health. CDR3s include the opening cysteine and the closing phenylalanine or tryptophan. The order of the fields is clone size, V gene, D gene, J gene, CDR3 protein, CDR3 DNA. The D gene is left open where the match is weak. Clone size, where shown, is once, few, many, or a class for clones that have expanded.

clone size: .
V gene: TRBV6-1
D gene: .
J gene: TRBJ1-4
CDR3 protein: CASSERPKLFF
CDR3 DNA: TGTGCCAGCAGTGAACGACCAAAACTGTTTTTT

clone size: .
V gene: TRBV7-9
D gene: .
J gene: TRBJ1-4
CDR3 protein: CASSLGAGEKLFF
CDR3 DNA: TGTGCCAGCAGCTTAGGCGCGGGGGAAAAACTGTTTTTT

clone size: .
V gene: TRBV6-5
D gene: .
J gene: TRBJ2-5
CDR3 protein: CASSYSGDLTLETQYF
CDR3 DNA: TGTGCCAGCAGTTACTCAGGGGACCTAACCTTGGAGACCCAGTACTTC

clone size: .
V gene: TRBV3-1/TRBV3-2
D gene: .
J gene: TRBJ2-1
CDR3 protein: CASSQVPGSYNEQFF
CDR3 DNA: TGTGCCAGCAGCCAAGTCCCAGGGTCCTACAATGAGCAGTTCTTC

clone size: .
V gene: TRBV13
D gene: TRBD2
J gene: TRBJ2-1
CDR3 protein: CASSLALAGVEEQFF
CDR3 DNA: TGTGCCAGCAGCTTGGCACTAGCGGGAGTGGAAGAGCAGTTCTTC

clone size: .
V gene: TRBV24-1
D gene: .
J gene: TRBJ1-5
CDR3 protein: CATSPPGGNQPQHF
CDR3 DNA: TGTGCCACCAGTCCCCCCGGGGGCAATCAGCCCCAGCATTTT

clone size: few
V gene: TRBV24-1
D gene: .
J gene: TRBJ2-1
CDR3 protein: CATSAGSYNEQFF
CDR3 DNA: TGTGCCACCAGTGCAGGGTCGTACAATGAGCAGTTCTTC

clone size: .
V gene: TRBV7-3
D gene: .
J gene: TRBJ2-3
CDR3 protein: CASRDGSTDTQYF
CDR3 DNA: TGTGCCAGCAGGGACGGAAGCACAGATACGCAGTATTTT

clone size: .
V gene: TRBV4-2
D gene: .
J gene: TRBJ2-5
CDR3 protein: CASSQEGLGQETQYF
CDR3 DNA: TGTGCCAGCAGCCAAGAAGGACTGGGCCAAGAGACCCAGTACTTC

clone size: .
V gene: TRBV3-1/TRBV3-2
D gene: .
J gene: TRBJ1-2
CDR3 protein: CASSQDRAPYGYTF
CDR3 DNA: TGTGCCAGCAGCCAAGATCGGGCACCGTATGGCTACACCTTC

clone size: few
V gene: TRBV7-9
D gene: .
J gene: TRBJ2-3
CDR3 protein: CASRYSPMDGNPTDTQYF
CDR3 DNA: TGTGCCAGCAGATACAGCCCGATGGACGGGAACCCCACAGATACGCAGTATTTT

clone size: .
V gene: TRBV6-2/TRBV6-3
D gene: .
J gene: TRBJ1-5
CDR3 protein: CASSYQAGNQPQHF
CDR3 DNA: TGTGCCAGCAGTTATCAGGCGGGCAATCAGCCCCAGCATTTT

clone size: .
V gene: TRBV10-3
D gene: .
J gene: TRBJ2-3
CDR3 protein: CAIRGAADTQYF
CDR3 DNA: TGTGCCATCAGAGGAGCGGCAGATACGCAGTATTTT

clone size: .
V gene: TRBV6-5
D gene: .
J gene: TRBJ2-3
CDR3 protein: CASKKTVSDTQYF
CDR3 DNA: TGTGCCAGCAAAAAGACGGTCTCAGATACGCAGTATTTT

clone size: .
V gene: TRBV7-8
D gene: .
J gene: TRBJ2-7
CDR3 protein: CASSLTDSTYEQYF
CDR3 DNA: TGTGCCAGCAGCTTAACGGACAGCACCTACGAGCAGTACTTC

clone size: .
V gene: TRBV13
D gene: .
J gene: TRBJ2-7
CDR3 protein: CASSRGNEQYF
CDR3 DNA: TGTGCCAGCAGTCGAGGCAACGAGCAGTACTTC

clone size: once
V gene: TRBV3-1/TRBV3-2
D gene: .
J gene: TRBJ1-2
CDR3 protein: CASSQGPWSGYTF
CDR3 DNA: TGTGCCAGCAGCCAAGGGCCTTGGAGTGGCTACACCTTC

clone size: .
V gene: TRBV5-1
D gene: TRBD2
J gene: TRBJ2-3
CDR3 protein: CASSLSGTSGPDTQYF
CDR3 DNA: TGCGCCAGCAGCTTGTCTGGGACTAGCGGTCCAGATACGCAGTATTTT

clone size: .
V gene: TRBV28
D gene: .
J gene: TRBJ1-2
CDR3 protein: CASSEGSYGYTF
CDR3 DNA: TGTGCCAGCTCTGAGGGGAGCTATGGCTACACCTTC

clone size: .
V gene: TRBV6-5
D gene: .
J gene: TRBJ1-1
CDR3 protein: CASSWGGRDTEAFF
CDR3 DNA: TGTGCCAGCAGTTGGGGAGGGAGGGACACTGAAGCTTTCTTT

clone size: few
V gene: TRBV5-4
D gene: TRBD1
J gene: TRBJ2-7
CDR3 protein: CASPVQQGASYEQYF
CDR3 DNA: TGTGCCAGCCCGGTCCAACAGGGGGCCTCCTACGAGCAGTACTTC

clone size: .
V gene: TRBV7-3
D gene: .
J gene: TRBJ2-3
CDR3 protein: CASSPSRAGSADTQYF
CDR3 DNA: TGTGCCAGCAGCCCTTCGAGGGCAGGGTCGGCGGATACGCAGTATTTT

clone size: .
V gene: TRBV6-5
D gene: .
J gene: TRBJ2-7
CDR3 protein: CASSYAKLDYEQYF
CDR3 DNA: TGTGCCAGCAGTTACGCTAAACTAGACTACGAGCAGTACTTC

clone size: once
V gene: TRBV12-3/TRBV12-4
D gene: .
J gene: TRBJ2-7
CDR3 protein: CASSLGVSEQYF
CDR3 DNA: TGTGCCAGCAGTTTAGGGGTAAGCGAGCAGTACTTC

clone size: .
V gene: TRBV6-2/TRBV6-3
D gene: .
J gene: TRBJ2-1
CDR3 protein: CASSSPGRRNEQFF
CDR3 DNA: TGTGCCAGCAGCTCCCCTGGGAGGCGCAATGAGCAGTTCTTC

clone size: .
V gene: TRBV27
D gene: TRBD2
J gene: TRBJ2-1
CDR3 protein: CASSLSSGRALHSYNEQFF
CDR3 DNA: TGTGCCAGCAGTTTAAGTTCCGGGAGGGCCTTACACTCCTACAATGAGCAGTTCTTC

clone size: few
V gene: TRBV7-9
D gene: .
J gene: TRBJ1-5
CDR3 protein: CASSFEGNQPQHF
CDR3 DNA: TGTGCCAGCAGCTTTGAAGGCAATCAGCCCCAGCATTTT

clone size: .
V gene: TRBV21-1
D gene: .
J gene: TRBJ2-7
CDR3 protein: CASSKGTSAVNF
CDR3 DNA: TGTGCCAGCAGCAAAGGGACTAGCGCAGTCAACTTC

clone size: few
V gene: TRBV2
D gene: TRBD1
J gene: TRBJ1-5
CDR3 protein: CASRVGQGMEPQHF
CDR3 DNA: TGTGCCAGCAGGGTCGGACAGGGTATGGAGCCCCAGCATTTT

clone size: once
V gene: TRBV5-6
D gene: TRBD1
J gene: TRBJ2-3
CDR3 protein: CASSFGQGRDTQYF
CDR3 DNA: TGTGCCAGCAGCTTTGGACAGGGCAGAGATACGCAGTATTTT

clone size: .
V gene: TRBV2
D gene: .
J gene: TRBJ1-5
CDR3 protein: CASSGRQLPQHF
CDR3 DNA: TGTGCCAGCAGTGGCCGCCAGCTGCCCCAGCATTTT

clone size: .
V gene: TRBV5-1
D gene: .
J gene: TRBJ2-2
CDR3 protein: CASSRGQNTGELFF
CDR3 DNA: TGCGCCAGCAGCAGGGGACAAAACACCGGGGAGCTGTTTTTT

clone size: few
V gene: TRBV29-1
D gene: TRBD2
J gene: TRBJ2-7
CDR3 protein: CSVGGTSVAYEQYF
CDR3 DNA: TGCAGCGTTGGGGGGACTAGCGTAGCCTACGAGCAGTACTTC

clone size: .
V gene: TRBV5-1
D gene: .
J gene: TRBJ2-3
CDR3 protein: CASSFLAGQGADTQYF
CDR3 DNA: TGCGCCAGCAGCTTCCTAGCGGGTCAGGGGGCAGATACGCAGTATTTT

clone size: .
V gene: TRBV15
D gene: TRBD1
J gene: TRBJ2-1
CDR3 protein: CATSRDRLDNEQFF
CDR3 DNA: TGTGCCACCAGCAGGGACAGGTTGGACAATGAGCAGTTCTTC

clone size: .
V gene: TRBV20-1
D gene: .
J gene: TRBJ2-5
CDR3 protein: CSASGGAGETQYF
CDR3 DNA: TGCAGTGCTAGTGGGGGGGCTGGGGAGACCCAGTACTTC

clone size: .
V gene: TRBV29-1
D gene: .
J gene: TRBJ1-1
CDR3 protein: CSVPGPTRGTEAFF
CDR3 DNA: TGCAGCGTCCCAGGGCCGACGAGGGGCACTGAAGCTTTCTTT

clone size: .
V gene: TRBV18
D gene: .
J gene: TRBJ1-4
CDR3 protein: CASSPDSPEKLFF
CDR3 DNA: TGTGCCAGCTCACCAGACTCTCCGGAGAAACTGTTTTTT

clone size: .
V gene: TRBV3-1/TRBV3-2
D gene: .
J gene: TRBJ1-5
CDR3 protein: CASSQDSDQPQHF
CDR3 DNA: TGTGCCAGCAGCCAAGACAGCGATCAGCCCCAGCATTTT

clone size: .
V gene: TRBV7-3
D gene: TRBD1
J gene: TRBJ1-2
CDR3 protein: CASSSSPQGQGFGYTF
CDR3 DNA: TGTGCCAGCAGCTCCTCCCCACAGGGACAGGGGTTTGGCTACACCTTC

clone size: .
V gene: TRBV7-9
D gene: TRBD1
J gene: TRBJ1-4
CDR3 protein: CASSSQGAVNEKLFF
CDR3 DNA: TGTGCCAGCAGCAGCCAGGGGGCCGTTAATGAAAAACTGTTTTTT

clone size: .
V gene: TRBV7-3
D gene: .
J gene: TRBJ1-1
CDR3 protein: CASSLSFTGVATEAFF
CDR3 DNA: TGTGCCAGCAGCTTAAGCTTCACGGGGGTGGCCACTGAAGCTTTCTTT

clone size: .
V gene: TRBV3-1/TRBV3-2
D gene: TRBD2
J gene: TRBJ2-5
CDR3 protein: CASSQGIGLAVQETQYF
CDR3 DNA: TGTGCCAGCAGCCAAGGTATCGGGCTAGCGGTCCAAGAGACCCAGTACTTC

clone size: .
V gene: TRBV19
D gene: .
J gene: TRBJ1-1
CDR3 protein: CASTRPRGERNTEAFF
CDR3 DNA: TGTGCCAGTACCAGACCCAGAGGGGAAAGGAACACTGAAGCTTTCTTT

clone size: .
V gene: TRBV6-5
D gene: .
J gene: TRBJ2-1
CDR3 protein: CASSYDALTWNEQFF
CDR3 DNA: TGTGCCAGCAGTTATGACGCCCTAACTTGGAATGAGCAGTTCTTC

clone size: .
V gene: TRBV10-3
D gene: .
J gene: TRBJ2-4
CDR3 protein: CAISESKIKNIQYF
CDR3 DNA: TGTGCCATCAGTGAGTCGAAAATCAAAAACATTCAGTACTTC

clone size: .
V gene: TRBV6-5
D gene: TRBD1
J gene: TRBJ2-1
CDR3 protein: CATKPGQGYNEQFF
CDR3 DNA: TGTGCCACCAAACCGGGACAGGGATACAATGAGCAGTTCTTC

clone size: .
V gene: TRBV4-2
D gene: .
J gene: TRBJ2-1
CDR3 protein: CASSQGLSSYNEQFF
CDR3 DNA: TGTGCCAGCAGCCAAGGTCTGAGCTCCTACAATGAGCAGTTCTTC

clone size: few
V gene: TRBV3-1/TRBV3-2
D gene: TRBD2
J gene: TRBJ2-3
CDR3 protein: CASSQTAASGTDTQYF
CDR3 DNA: TGTGCCAGCAGCCAAACGGCGGCTAGCGGGACAGATACGCAGTATTTT